This TCR beta chain was recorded in a study of blood T cell repertoires in COVID-19. The V gene's germline CDR1 is SGHRS and CDR2 YFSETQ. Trimming shortened V by 0 bases and J by 1 base, and 6 bases separated the two germline ends. This CDR3 has 14 amino acids. The data were produced by immunoSEQ multiplex PCR, yet TCRdb's version contains in-frame clones alone and is incomplete. The sample lists 180,000 or so clones; 70% to 90% were seen once. This chain uses TRBV5-1 with TRBJ2-3, with D possibly being TRBD1 (5 bases). The sample taken for sequencing was peripheral blood. This sequence originates from a human donor with active or convalescent COVID-19. The donor label of this sample is uncertain. CDR3 DNA: TGCGCCAGCAGCTTGGTACAGGGCACAGATACGCAGTATTTT. Protein product: CASSLVQGTDTQYF.